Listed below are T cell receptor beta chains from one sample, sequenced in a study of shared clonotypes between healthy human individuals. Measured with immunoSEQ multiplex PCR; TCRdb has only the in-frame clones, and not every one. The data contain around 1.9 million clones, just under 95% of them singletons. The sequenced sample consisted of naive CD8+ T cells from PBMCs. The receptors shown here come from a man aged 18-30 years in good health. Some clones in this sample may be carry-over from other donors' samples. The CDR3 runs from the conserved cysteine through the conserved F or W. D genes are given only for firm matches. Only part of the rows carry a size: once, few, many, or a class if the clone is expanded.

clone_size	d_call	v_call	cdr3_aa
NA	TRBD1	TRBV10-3	CAINPDRNSYNEQFF
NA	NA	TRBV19	CASRADGSTYEQYF
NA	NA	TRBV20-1	CSAWEIEAFF
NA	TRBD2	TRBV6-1	CASSEVGTSGYEQYF
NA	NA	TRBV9	CASSVGSNQPQHF
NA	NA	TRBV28	CASSLTRNVDRGNTEAFF
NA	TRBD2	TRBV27	CASSLSRTSGRADTQYF
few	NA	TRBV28	CASRGGAEAFF
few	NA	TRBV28	CASGGRGGGNQPQHF
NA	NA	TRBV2	CATGGQEEAFF
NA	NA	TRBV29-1	CSVVGGAFAEAFF
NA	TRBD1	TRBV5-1	CASGPLGGSSYEQYF
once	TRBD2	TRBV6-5	CASSYAGGRWNEQFF
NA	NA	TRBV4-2	CASSPTRNSYEQYF
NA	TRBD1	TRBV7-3	CASSPGQGSSYEQYF
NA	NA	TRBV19	CASMSTRWGIGKGDTEAFF
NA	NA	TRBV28	CASRRSKRANNEQFF
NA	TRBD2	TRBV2	CASSGGRNYNEQFF
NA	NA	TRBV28	CASSGQGYEQYF
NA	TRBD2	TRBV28	CASSWGGPAYNEQFF
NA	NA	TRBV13	CASSGRGFQETQYF
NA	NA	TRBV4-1	CASSQVGLVSEKLFF
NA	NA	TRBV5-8	CASSLSISGGDEQFF
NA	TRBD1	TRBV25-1	CASSDPWDSDQPQHF
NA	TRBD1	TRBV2	CASSDDRGETQYF
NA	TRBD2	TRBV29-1	CSPRTSENKQFF
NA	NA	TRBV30	CAWSVDVRVVGTGSVDEQYF
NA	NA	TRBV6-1	CASSEPRSWSTEAFF
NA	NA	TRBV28	CASSAGDDEQYF
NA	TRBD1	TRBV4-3	CASSQLAGTGGEQFF
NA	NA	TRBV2	CASSPLGRMNTEAFF
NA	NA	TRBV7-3	CASSSVPTSTGELFF
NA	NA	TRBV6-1	CASSEIVVETDTQYF
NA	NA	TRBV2	CASSGLGLYTEAFF
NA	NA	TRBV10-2	CASSDGAYEQYF
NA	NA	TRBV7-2	CASSYEGVSYEQYF
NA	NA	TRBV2	CASSDRDTDTQYF
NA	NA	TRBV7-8	CASSLEGGVRSPWNTEAFF
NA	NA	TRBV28	CASSLTTSGSTGYTF
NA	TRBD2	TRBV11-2	CASSLGGGTSGAYEQYF
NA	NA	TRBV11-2	CASSLGAGTGLTEAFF
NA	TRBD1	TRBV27	CASIPLSGTGGTDTQYF
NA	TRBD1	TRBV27	CASSSPDRGRGGELFF
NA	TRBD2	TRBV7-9	CASSETSGPYNEQFF
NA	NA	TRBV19	CASSGGHETYEQYF
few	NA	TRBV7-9	CASSFSGQPQHF
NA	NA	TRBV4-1	CASSQDGHNYEQYF